This T cell receptor (beta chain) comes out of a study of shared clonotypes between healthy human individuals. The CDR3 is 15 amino acids. Trimming removed 8 bases at V and 1 base at J, with 14 bases between. Germline V CDR1 and CDR2: MNHEY, SVGAGI. To note about this clone: Its antigen is not known.

General study results and limits: The study sampled only blood, and tissue repertoires likely differ.

Clones were read by immunoSEQ multiplex PCR, and TCRdb kept only the in-frame ones, dropping some. The table lists approximately 2.5 million clones, roughly 93% of them singletons. The material sequenced was naive CD4+ T cells from PBMCs. Subset in this sample: CD45RA+ positively selected. The rearrangement joins TRBV6-5 to TRBJ2-2; tentative D call: TRBD1 (6 bases). This receptor was identified in a man younger than 35 in good health. Some clones in this sample may be carry-over from other donors' samples. The CDR3 coding sequence is TGTGCCAGCCGGATGCCAGGGGTGAACACCGGGGAGCTGTTTTTT. This encodes CASRMPGVNTGELFF.